This TCR beta chain was captured by sequencing in a study of blood T cell repertoires in COVID-19. In the study overall: Acute and convalescent COVID-19 specimens originated in the United States, Italy and Spain. Sources were T cells, B-cell-depleted T cells, or PBMCs; the material itself was cDNA or gDNA.

The CDR3 runs to 15 residues. Germline CDR1 reads SGHTA; CDR2 reads FQGNSA. V dropped 1 base and J dropped 3; count of bases not matched to a gene: 4. Original data processing: Amplification with reference gene primers provided the estimates of nucleated cell counts. The data were produced by immunoSEQ multiplex PCR, yet TCRdb's version contains in-frame clones alone and is incomplete. The DNA was the basis for D and trimming; V, J and clone size are from that table. This table has 120,000 to 150,000 clones, roughly 82% appearing once. The rearrangement uses TRBV7-2 and TRBJ2-7; 9 nucleotides agree with TRBD2. The source is a man older than 75 with acute or convalescent COVID-19. The sequencing input was peripheral blood. The CDR3 reads CASSLVLSGGYEQYF. CDR3 DNA: TGTGCCAGCAGCTTAGTTCTTAGCGGGGGCTACGAGCAGTACTTC.